This TCR beta chain comes out of a study of cytomegalovirus exposure and HLA in healthy donors. It was with 60 Vbeta and 13 Jbeta primers that the PCR ran. Repertoires were generated with immunoSEQ multiplex PCR, while TCRdb's copy carries only in-frame clones and drops some. The repertoire has roughly 200,000 clones, around 80% of them found once; the top ten carry roughly 4.5%. Germline CDR1 SGHAT, CDR2 FQNNGV. The CDR3 has 16 residues. Trimming cost V 1 base and J 9 bases, with 16 bases left between them. The TCR comes from a woman in her 30s in good health and CMV-seropositive. The chain has TRBV11-2 and TRBJ1-6; D might be TRBD1 (6 bases). Sequenced sample: PBMCs. The chain's CDR3 is CASSLGLGGAGSPLHF. For the CDR3, the DNA is TGTGCCAGCAGCTTAGGATTAGGGGGGGCGGGTTCACCCCTCCACTTT.